Below are 23 T cell receptor beta chains sequenced from a single sample in a study of Ad26.COV2.S vaccination and SARS-CoV-2 variants. As to treatment: around 19 received Ad26.COV2.S at low or high dose, single or two shots; roughly 5 received placebo; per-sample allocation not given. The samples date from day 63 after the first vaccine or placebo injection. Assay used: immunoSEQ multiplex PCR; TCRdb lists only in-frame clones, some missing. The table includes around 450,000 clones, about 88% detected once. The source was peripheral blood, collected in a trial of Ad26.COV2.S vaccine versus placebo. All receptors derive from a person aged 18-60 years who received the Ad26.COV2.S COVID-19 vaccine or a placebo.

J is TRBJ2-3 and V is TRBV5-5; D ambiguous. V lost 1 base and J lost 1, with 13 bases in between. This CDR3 spans 16 amino acids. Germline assignment: CDR1 SGHKS and CDR2 YYEKEE (reference sequence). In DNA, the CDR3 is TGTGCCAGCAGCTTGTATGGTGTTATAGGCACAGATACGCAGTATTTT. This encodes CASSLYGVIGTDTQYF. The full variable domain, its missing parts supplied by reference TRBV5-5 and TRBJ2-3, is DAGVTQSPTHLIKTRGQQVTLRCSPISGHKSVSWYQQVLGQGPQFIFQYYEKEERGRGNFPDRFSARQFPNYSSELNVNALLLGDSALYLCASSLYGVIGTDTQYFGPGTRLTVL.

The rearrangement links TRBV7-2 to TRBJ2-1, with 8 bases that match TRBD2. The CDR3 sequence is 15 residues long. After removal of 3 bases from V and 6 bases from J, the junction contained 7 bases not matched to a gene. Germline values: CDR1 SGHTA, CDR2 FQGNSA. The CDR3 sequence: CASSFQTSASNEQFF. CDR3 DNA sequence: TGTGCCAGCAGCTTCCAGACTAGCGCGTCCAATGAGCAGTTCTTC.

Only one count was recorded for this clone. V usage is TRBV6-2 or TRBV6-3 and J usage is TRBJ2-2, with D unclear. Germline V gene sequence: CDR1 MNHEY, CDR2 SVGEGT. V was cut by 4 bases and J by 0 bases, with 9 bases left in between. The CDR3 is 15 residues long. CDR3 sequence (DNA): TGTGCCAGCAGTTCTATAGATACGAACACCGGGGAGCTGTTTTTT. Translating gives CASSSIDTNTGELFF.

This chain joins TRBV7-8 and TRBJ1-2; 11 bases align to TRBD1. The CDR3 is made up of 15 amino acids. Trimming removed 4 bases from V and 8 bases from J; junction bases left unmatched: 9. The germline V gene encodes CDR1 SGHVS and CDR2 FQNEAQ. This chain's CDR3 is CASSSPGQGARGYTF. Written as DNA, the CDR3 is TGTGCCAGCAGCTCGCCCGGACAGGGGGCAAGGGGCTACACCTTC.

The chain employs TRBV5-1 and TRBJ1-1; no reliable D call. The CDR3 loop spans 12 amino acids. Trimming cost V 5 bases and J 9 bases, with 14 bases left between them. Looked up from germline, CDR1 is SGHRS and CDR2 is YFSETQ. DNA of the CDR3: TGCGCCAGCAGGTGGGCCGTATTACAAGCTTTCTTT. This translates into CASRWAVLQAFF.

V gene TRBV6-1 combines with J gene TRBJ2-5; no firm D call. Trimming removed 1 base at V and 0 bases at J, with 9 bases between. The CDR3 contains 15 residues. Germline loops: CDR1 MNHNS, CDR2 SASEGT. CDR3 bases: TGTGCCAGCAGTGAAGTCGGCTTTTACCAAGAGACCCAGTACTTC. It translates to CASSEVGFYQETQYF.

This rearrangement joins TRBV7-2 to TRBJ1-2, with D maybe TRBD1 (6 bases). Looked up from germline, CDR1 is SGHTA and CDR2 is FQGNSA. The V end was cut by 5 bases, the J end by 1 base, with 23 bases between. The CDR3 runs 18 residues. The CDR3 DNA follows: TGTGCCAGCAGCAGGCCAAGCCAACAGGGTGGGGATAACTATGGCTACACCTTC. Translating it yields CASSRPSQQGGDNYGYTF.

Turning to this clone: The sample has other DNA sequences that encode this CDR3 too. The gene calls are TRBV7-9 and TRBJ1-4; D is unclear. This CDR3 contains 13 residues. CDR1 is SEHNR and CDR2 is FQNEAQ in the germline V gene (reference sequence). Deletions cut 2 bases from V and 5 bases from J, with 6 bases between. The CDR3 coding sequence is TGTGCCAGCAGCTTAAACGGGAATGAAAAACTGTTTTTT. Protein product: CASSLNGNEKLFF.

The J gene is TRBJ2-1, the V gene TRBV11-3; TRBD1 matches 10 bases. From germline, CDR1 is SGHNT and CDR2 YENEEA. The CDR3 consists of 14 residues. V shed 6 bases, J shed 6 bases, and the junction held 5 bases outside the gene matches. CDR3 in amino acids: CASRYGTGANEQFF. DNA of the CDR3: TGTGCCAGCAGATACGGGACAGGGGCCAATGAGCAGTTCTTC. The whole variable domain, filled in from reference TRBV11-3 and TRBJ2-1, reads EAGVVQSPRYKIIEKKQPVAFWCNPISGHNTLYWYLQNLGQGPELLIRYENEEAVDDSQLPKDRFSAERLKGVDSTLKIQPAELGDSAVYLCASRYGTGANEQFFGPGTRLTVL.

V and J are TRBV6-1 and TRBJ2-5; perhaps TRBD2 as D (6 bases). The V gene's germline CDR1 is MNHNS and CDR2 SASEGT. The V and J ends lost 3 bases and 1 base respectively, with 15 bases between them. This CDR3 contains 16 residues. The CDR3 DNA sequence: TGTGCCAGCAGTGAGTTCGATCAAGCGGGCCAAGAGACCCAGTACTTC. It encodes CASSEFDQAGQETQYF.

V gene TRBV7-2 combines with J gene TRBJ2-4, with 8 bases that match TRBD1. CDR1 and CDR2 from the germline V gene are SGHTA and FQGNSA. This CDR3 contains 14 residues. V was clipped by 5 bases and J by 7 bases; unmatched bases: 7. The CDR3 protein is CASSLDRVENIQYF. In DNA form, the CDR3 reads TGTGCCAGCAGCCTGGACAGGGTGGAGAACATTCAGTACTTC.

This clone was detected only a few times. The identical CDR3 is also encoded by other nucleotide sequences in the sample. The rearrangement uses TRBV30 and TRBJ1-5; D gene unclear. V was cut by 0 bases and J by 4 bases, with 7 bases left in between. The CDR3 extends over 13 amino acids. Germline loops: CDR1 GTSNPN, CDR2 SVGIG (reference sequence). The CDR3 sequence is CAWSVKGNQPQHF. The CDR3 DNA reads TGTGCCTGGAGTGTCAAAGGGAATCAGCCCCAGCATTTT.

This chain uses TRBV9 with TRBJ2-2; D perhaps matches TRBD2 (6 bases). CDR1 is SGDLS, CDR2 YYNGEE, per germline. The CDR3 is 14 residues long. Trimming removed 8 bases from V and 3 bases from J, with 14 bases in between. Here the CDR3 reads CASRLGEDTGELFF. The CDR3 bases are TGTGCCAGTCGGCTGGGGGAGGACACCGGGGAGCTGTTTTTT. Full variable domain (remainder filled in from reference TRBV9 and TRBJ2-2): DSGVTQTPKHLITATGQRVTLRCSPRSGDLSVYWYQQSLDQGLQFLIQYYNGEERAKGNILERFSAQQFPDLHSELNLSSLELGDSALYFCASRLGEDTGELFFGEGSRLTVL.

This rearrangement joins TRBV3-1 (or the pseudogene TRBV3-2) to TRBJ2-7; 7 bases match TRBD1. Unmatched junction bases numbered 8, after V lost 1 base and J lost 2 bases. The CDR3 extends over 16 amino acids. Germline CDR1 is LGHDT and CDR2 is YNNKEL (reference sequence). DNA for the CDR3: TGTGCCAGCAGCCAAGGATCGACGACAGGGACCTACGAGCAGTACTTC. Its protein is CASSQGSTTGTYEQYF.

The rearrangement links TRBV7-2 to TRBJ2-2; no clear D gene. There are 14 residues in the CDR3. Germline V gene sequence: CDR1 SGHTA, CDR2 FQGNSA. The V end was cut by 4 bases, the J end by 4 bases, with 10 bases between. CDR3 in DNA: TGTGCCAGCAGCTCCTTCCGGTCCACCGGGGAGCTGTTTTTT. This gives the protein CASSSFRSTGELFF.

The chain has TRBV5-4 and TRBJ1-2; D is perhaps TRBD1 (5 bases). The germline CDR1 and CDR2 sequences are SGHNT and YYREEE (reference sequence). CDR3 length: 15 residues. V dropped 1 base and J dropped 8 bases, with 18 bases sitting between them. The CDR3 nucleotides read TGTGCCAGCAGCTTGCTCCAGGGCGATGTAGAGGGCTACACCTTC. It encodes CASSLLQGDVEGYTF.

The chain links TRBV29-1 to TRBJ1-2; D is unresolved. The V end lost 3 bases, the J end lost 4 bases, and 6 bases lay between the germline ends. Germline assignment: CDR1 SQVTM and CDR2 ANQGSEA. CDR3 length: 11 residues. The CDR3 is CSVDRSYGYTF. The DNA of the CDR3 is TGCAGCGTTGACAGGTCCTATGGCTACACCTTC.

V is TRBV12-3 or TRBV12-4 and J is TRBJ2-2; D is undetermined. This CDR3 comprises 12 residues. V was clipped by 3 bases and J by 6 bases, with 5 bases between them. The chain's CDR3 is CASSFSAGELFF. As DNA, the CDR3 is TGTGCCAGCAGTTTTTCCGCCGGGGAGCTGTTTTTT.

The count of this clone is one. The chain is built from TRBV24-1 and TRBJ1-2; 8 nucleotides line up with TRBD1. This CDR3 is 14 amino acids long. J was trimmed by 3 bases and V by 4 bases; bases with no gene match: 3. Germline-derived CDR1 and CDR2 are KGHDR and SFDVKD. CDR3 DNA sequence: TGTGCCACCAGTGACTTGACAGGGGACTATGGCTACACCTTC. Translating it yields CATSDLTGDYGYTF.

The chain is built from TRBV25-1 and TRBJ2-5; D is uncertain. The CDR3 loop spans 13 amino acids. The germline V and J ends were trimmed by 2 bases and 5 bases, with 9 bases remaining between them. Germline V gives CDR1 MGHDK, CDR2 SYGVNS. In DNA form, the CDR3 reads TGTGCCAGCAGTGAAGGTAGCCTCGAGACCCAGTACTTC. Its protein product is CASSEGSLETQYF.

V gene TRBV7-9 combines with J gene TRBJ1-2; D gene uncertain. Germline CDR1 SEHNR, CDR2 FQNEAQ (reference sequence). This CDR3 comprises 15 residues. The ends were cut back, 4 bases at V and 2 bases at J, with 14 bases in the middle. CDR3 nucleotide sequence: TGTGCCAGCAGCTCCCTTGTACTAATGAACTATGGCTACACCTTC. Amino acid sequence: CASSSLVLMNYGYTF.

This chain joins TRBV19 and TRBJ2-2; no clear D. The CDR3 is 14 residues long. The ends were cut back, 8 bases at V and 1 base at J, with 11 bases in the middle. The germline V gene encodes CDR1 LNHDA and CDR2 SQIVND (reference sequence). CDR3 protein: CASGFVGNTGELFF. CDR3 sequence (DNA): TGTGCCAGTGGGTTTGTGGGGAACACCGGGGAGCTGTTTTTT.

The V gene is TRBV7-8, the J gene TRBJ2-1; D possibly corresponds to TRBD2 (5 bases). Trimming removed 1 base from V and 4 bases from J, with 11 bases in between. CDR3 length equals 15 residues. CDR1 is SGHVS, CDR2 FQNEAQ, per germline. The CDR3 sequence is CASSLVDLEYNEQFF. The CDR3 bases are TGTGCCAGCAGCTTAGTGGACTTAGAGTACAATGAGCAGTTCTTC.